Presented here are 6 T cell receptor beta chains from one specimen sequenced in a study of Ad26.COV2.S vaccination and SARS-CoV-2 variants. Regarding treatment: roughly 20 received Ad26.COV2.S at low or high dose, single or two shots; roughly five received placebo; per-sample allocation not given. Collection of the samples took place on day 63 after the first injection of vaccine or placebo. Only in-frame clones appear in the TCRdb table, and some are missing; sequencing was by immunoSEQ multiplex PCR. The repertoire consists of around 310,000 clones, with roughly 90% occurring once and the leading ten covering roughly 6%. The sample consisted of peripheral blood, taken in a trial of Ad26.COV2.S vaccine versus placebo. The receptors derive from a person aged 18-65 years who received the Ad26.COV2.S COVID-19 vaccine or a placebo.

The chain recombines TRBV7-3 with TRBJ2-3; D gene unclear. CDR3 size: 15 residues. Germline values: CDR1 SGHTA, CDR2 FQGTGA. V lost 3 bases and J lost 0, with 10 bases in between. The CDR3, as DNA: TGTGCCAGCAGCTTCCAGATTTCTAGCACAGATACGCAGTATTTT. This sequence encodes CASSFQISSTDTQYF.

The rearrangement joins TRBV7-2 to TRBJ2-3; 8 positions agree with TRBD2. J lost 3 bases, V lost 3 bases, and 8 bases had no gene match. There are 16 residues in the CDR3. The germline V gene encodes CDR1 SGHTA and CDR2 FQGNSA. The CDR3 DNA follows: TGTGCCAGCAGCTTGCAGCCGGGGGGGTCAACAGATACGCAGTATTTT. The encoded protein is CASSLQPGGSTDTQYF.

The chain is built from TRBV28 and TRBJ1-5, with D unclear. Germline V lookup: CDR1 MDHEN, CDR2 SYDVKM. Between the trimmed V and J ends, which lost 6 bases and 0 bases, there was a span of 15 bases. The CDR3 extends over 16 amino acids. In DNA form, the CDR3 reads TGTGCCAGCAGCCCAACCCATCTGCGTAGCAATCAGCCCCAGCATTTT. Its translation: CASSPTHLRSNQPQHF.

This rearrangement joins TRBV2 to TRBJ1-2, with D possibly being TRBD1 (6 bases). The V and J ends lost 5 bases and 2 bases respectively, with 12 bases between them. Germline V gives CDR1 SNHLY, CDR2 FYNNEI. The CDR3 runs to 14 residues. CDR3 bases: TGTGCCAGCAGTCCCCAGGGGACCAACTATGGCTACACCTTC. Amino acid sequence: CASSPQGTNYGYTF.

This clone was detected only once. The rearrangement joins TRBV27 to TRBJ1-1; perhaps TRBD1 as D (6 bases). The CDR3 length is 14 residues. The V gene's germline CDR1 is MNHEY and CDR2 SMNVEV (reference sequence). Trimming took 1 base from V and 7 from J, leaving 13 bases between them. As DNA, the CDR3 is TGTGCCAGCAGTTTATTAGGGCAGGGGAATGAAGCTTTCTTT. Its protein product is CASSLLGQGNEAFF.

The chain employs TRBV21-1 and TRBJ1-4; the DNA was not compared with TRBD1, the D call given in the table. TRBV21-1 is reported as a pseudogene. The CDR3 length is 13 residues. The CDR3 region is CASRDSPDEKLFF. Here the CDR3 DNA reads TGTGCCAGTCGTGACAGTCCGGATGAAAAACTGTTTTTT.